This TCR beta chain emerged from a study of CD8 T cells in ankylosing spondylitis. Study findings and constraints: A motif of 8 or 9 highly homologous TCR beta variants was seen as apparently characteristic of ankylosing spondylitis blood. Clones that were linked to disease were CD8+ and were relatively rare in peripheral blood. There were earlier reports of some motif variants in reactive arthritis synovial fluid and blood.

To note about this clonotype: Its antigen is as yet unknown.

TCRdb reanalysed the 5' RACE reads using MiXCR and keeps one entry per CDR3 protein. Altogether around 130,000 distinct CDR3 sequences are present, roughly a sixth being singletons, with the ten largest covering 25% to 40%. The CDR3 is 14 amino acids. Germline loops: CDR1 MNHEY, CDR2 SVGEGT. V lost 7 bases and J lost 4; bases outside the gene matches: 5. The source of this sequence is a male donor with ankylosing spondylitis. The rearrangement uses TRBV6-2 or TRBV6-3 and TRBJ2-7, with 12 nucleotides matching TRBD1. What was sequenced was blood, either unsorted or a sorted T cell fraction (not recorded which). The CDR3: CASTGTGGLYEQYF. The CDR3, as DNA: TGTGCCAGCACTGGGACAGGGGGCTTATACGAGCAGTACTTC.